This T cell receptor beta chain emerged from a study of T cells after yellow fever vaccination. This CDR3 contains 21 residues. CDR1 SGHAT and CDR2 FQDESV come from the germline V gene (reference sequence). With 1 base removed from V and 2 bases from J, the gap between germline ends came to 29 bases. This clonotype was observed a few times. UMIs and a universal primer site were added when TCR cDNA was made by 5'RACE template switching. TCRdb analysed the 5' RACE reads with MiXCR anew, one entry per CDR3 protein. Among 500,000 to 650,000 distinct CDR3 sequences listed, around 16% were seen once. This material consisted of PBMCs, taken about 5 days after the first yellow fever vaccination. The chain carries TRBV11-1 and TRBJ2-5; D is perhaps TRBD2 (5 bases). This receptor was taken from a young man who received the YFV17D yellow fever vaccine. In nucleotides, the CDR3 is TGTGCCAGCAGCTTAGTCGCTAGCCCGTTCGTTTGGGCGAGTTCACAAGAGACCCAGTACTTC. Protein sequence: CASSLVASPFVWASSQETQYF.